The clone carrying this T cell receptor beta chain was seen only a few times. Its antigen remains unidentified. The data stem from a study of blood T cells in healthy people across ages. Together with a sample-barcoded 5' primer, a J-beta primer mix was included in a second PCR lasting about 7 to 11 cycles. Sequencing recovered at least 2.5 million CDR3-containing paired-end reads from each sample. Each CDR3 protein is one row after TCRdb ran MiXCR on the 5' RACE reads. The table records over a million distinct CDR3 sequences, approximately 42% of them present only once. Every donor contributed 7.5 to 10 milliliters of peripheral blood by blood draw. Each sample had at least 6 million PBMCs isolated. Study-wide findings and caveats: The study found more naive CD4+ cells and higher diversity in long-lived than aged donors.

This sequence originates from a woman aged 18-29 years in good health. The sequencing input was blood.

The CDR3 here is CASSQRARPQETQYF. CDR3 DNA sequence: TGTGCCAGCAGCCAGAGGGCCCGCCCCCAAGAGACCCAGTACTTC. The chain employs TRBV7-2 and TRBJ2-5; D is possibly TRBD2 (5 bases). The CDR3 extends over 15 amino acids. V was pared by 5 bases and J by 1 base, with 14 bases between. Germline lookup yields CDR1 SGHTA and CDR2 FQGNSA.